This paragraph reports one TCR beta chain. As yet, its antigen is unknown. This record comes from a study of beta chain features in type 1 diabetes. Expressed TCRB transcripts were sequenced after all isolated RNA was converted to cDNA. TCRdb's table, derived via immunoSEQ multiplex PCR, lists solely in-frame clones and lacks some. The data hold 200,000 to 250,000 clones, with roughly 11% observed a single time. Study-wide points: Sampled from patients, naive, central memory and Treg TCRB repertoires appeared more similar than those sampled from healthy donors. Cells with high TCR expression could be over-represented when cDNA is sequenced.

V was clipped by 8 bases and J by 4 bases, with 15 bases between them. CDR3 size: 13 residues. Per the germline V gene, CDR1 is MDHEN and CDR2 is SYDVKM. The TCR was taken from a man between 18 and 29 years old in good health. The sample comprised central memory CD4+ T cells from blood. The rearrangement uses TRBV28 and TRBJ2-7; either TRBD1 or TRBD2 may supply D (5 bases each). CDR3 in DNA: TGTGCCAGCGAAAGGGGACGGATGTACGAGCAGTACTTC. This codes for CASERGRMYEQYF.